These 8 T cell receptor beta chains were all obtained from the same sample, sequenced in a study of Graves' ophthalmopathy and Graves' hyperthyroidism. Amplification targeted the TCR beta CDR3 regions, with RNA transcripts as the source material. The workflow started with a first-round RT-PCR run with HTBI primers and then moved on to a second-round multiplex PCR. TCRdb processed the multiplex PCR reads anew with MiXCR; each CDR3 protein has one entry. There are 500,000 to 600,000 distinct CDR3 sequences in the sample; 35% to 45% occur only once, and about 4% lies in the top ten. The sequenced sample consisted of peripheral blood or thyroid tissue (not recorded which). These receptors originate from an adult man with Graves' hyperthyroidism.

In regard to this clonotype: The germline gene is not matched at one end of the junction; a read error may be the cause. The chain combines TRBV5-1 with TRBJ1-1; D uncertain. Per germline, CDR1 SGHRS and CDR2 YFSETQ. The length of the CDR3 is 11 residues. CDR3 residues: CASSFGTEASF. CDR3 nucleotide sequence: TGCGCCAGCAGCTTTGGCACTGAAGCTTCCTTT.

The chain couples TRBV2 to TRBJ1-4; possibly TRBD1 for D (6 bases). Germline CDR1 reads SNHLY; CDR2 reads FYNNEI. Trimming removed 4 bases at V and 2 bases at J, with 14 bases between. This CDR3 comprises 16 residues. In DNA form, the CDR3 reads TGTGCCAGCAGTGTGGCTAGCGGGGGCACTAATGAAAAACTGTTTTTT. It encodes CASSVASGGTNEKLFF.

On this clonotype: One end of the junction is discordant with germline, which a read error may explain. This chain links TRBV5-1 with TRBJ2-7, with TRBD1 matching 11 bases. This CDR3 is built from 14 residues. Germline V gene sequence: CDR1 SGHRS, CDR2 YFSETQ. The CDR3, as DNA: TGCGCCAGCAGCCCCGGACAGGGGGCCTACGAGCGGTACTTC. Amino acid sequence: CASSPGQGAYERYF.

Ten or more counts support this clonotype. The V and J genes are TRBV9 and TRBJ1-1; unclear D gene. V lost 0 bases, J lost 0 bases, and 9 bases lay in between. This CDR3 has 15 residues. CDR1 and CDR2 from the germline V gene are SGDLS and YYNGEE. Written as DNA, the CDR3 is TGTGCCAGCAGCGTAGGAGTAGCGATGAACACTGAAGCTTTCTTT. Encoded protein: CASSVGVAMNTEAFF.

The rearrangement uses TRBV7-9 and TRBJ2-7; D is ambiguous. The J call is doubtful: the DNA matches TRBJ2-1 better. The CDR3 length is 13 residues. CDR1 SEHNR and CDR2 FQNEAQ come from the germline V gene (reference sequence). In nucleotides, the CDR3 is TGTGCCAGCAGCTTAGTGGTTTACAATGAGCAGTTCTTC. Translating gives CASSLVVYNEQFF.

This clonotype occurred many times. The V and J genes are TRBV19 and TRBJ1-1, with D hard to call. V lost 6 bases and J 5 bases, leaving 19 bases between the germline ends. Germline CDR1 is LNHDA and CDR2 is SQIVND (reference sequence). The CDR3 covers 15 residues. The CDR3 region has the DNA TGTGCCAGTAGCCAATCTCTCGTTTCTGGTACTGAAGCTTTCTTT. Residues: CASSQSLVSGTEAFF.

In this sample, this clonotype turned up many times. The V and J genes are TRBV20-1 and TRBJ2-3; no reliable D call. Germline CDR1 DFQATT, CDR2 SNEGSKA (reference sequence). This CDR3 contains 15 residues. V dropped 2 bases and J dropped 0 bases, with 12 bases sitting between them. The CDR3 DNA is TGCAGTGCTAGACGCGGCTCGCCTAGCACAGATACGCAGTATTTT. Protein sequence: CSARRGSPSTDTQYF.

The genes are TRBV7-3 and TRBJ2-7; 8 bases are shared with TRBD1. The J call is in doubt because the DNA end fits TRBJ2-1 better. Germline V lookup: CDR1 SGHTA, CDR2 FQGTGA. This CDR3 region has 14 residues. CDR3: CASSLTGAGNEQFF. CDR3 DNA sequence: TGTGCCAGCAGCCTGACAGGGGCGGGCAATGAGCAGTTCTTC.